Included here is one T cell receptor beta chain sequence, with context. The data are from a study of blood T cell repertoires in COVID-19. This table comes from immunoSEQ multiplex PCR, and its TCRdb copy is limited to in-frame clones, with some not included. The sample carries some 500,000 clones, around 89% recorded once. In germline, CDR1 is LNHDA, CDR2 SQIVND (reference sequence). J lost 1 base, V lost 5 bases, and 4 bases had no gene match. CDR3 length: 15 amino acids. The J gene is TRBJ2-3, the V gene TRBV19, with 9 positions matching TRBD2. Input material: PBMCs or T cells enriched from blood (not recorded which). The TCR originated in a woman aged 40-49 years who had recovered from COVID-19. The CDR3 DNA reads TGTGCCAGTAGTCCGACTAGCGGACGCACAGATACGCAGTATTTT. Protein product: CASSPTSGRTDTQYF.